This entry concerns a single T cell receptor (beta chain). Antigen unknown. The data originate from a study of T cell repertoires in cytomegalovirus infection. Study at large: TCR beta signatures that were public indicated CMV infection and matching HLA type. Overall study findings and caveats: The cumulative frequency of public TCR beta families identified carriers of CMV plus the relevant HLA. Ex vivo responses were dominated by HLA-C-restricted CMV-specific TCR beta clonotypes.

TCRdb reanalysed the reads using MiXCR and keeps one entry per CDR3 protein. The repertoire has around 740,000 distinct CDR3 sequences, 35% of them found once; the top ten carry about 2.8%. The material sequenced was PBMCs. The clonotype was recovered from a human donor in good health (CMV status not recorded). Some clones in this sample may be carry-over from other donors' samples.

CDR3 protein: CASIQREVHYEQYF. The DNA for the CDR3 is TGTGCCAGCATCCAGCGGGAGGTCCACTACGAGCAGTACTTC. The chain is built from TRBV2 and TRBJ2-7; 9 bases align to TRBD2. Germline V gene data show CDR1 as SNHLY and CDR2 as FYNNEI. The CDR3 has 14 amino acids. V trimming: 7 bases; J trimming: 3 bases; junction bases outside the gene matches: 7.